A single sample gave rise to the 11 T cell receptor beta chains below, sequenced in a study of T cell responses to AZD1222 COVID-19 vaccine. Profiled with immunoSEQ multiplex PCR; TCRdb holds only in-frame clones, not every one. There are 200,000 or so clones in the sample; approximately 86% occur only once, and 6% to 8.5% lies in the top ten. Here the sequenced sample was peripheral blood, taken on day 0 of AZD1222 vaccination. Source of these receptors: an adult in good health.

The rearrangement uses TRBV5-4 and TRBJ1-5; D unresolved. CDR1 and CDR2 (germline): SGHNT, YYREEE (reference sequence). The V end lost 1 base, the J end lost 0 bases, and 5 bases lay between the germline ends. The CDR3 has 14 residues. CDR3 nucleotide sequence: TGTGCCAGCAGCTTGTTCAATAGCAATCAGCCCCAGCATTTT. This gives the protein CASSLFNSNQPQHF.

The V call is TRBV7-8, the J call TRBJ1-2, with a weak D call TRBD1 (5 bases). Germline V gene lookup returns CDR1 SGHVS and CDR2 FQNEAQ. The CDR3 is 17 amino acids. Trimming took off 4 bases at V and 0 bases at J, with 18 bases between the two ends. CDR3 residues: CASSSGSTGTTNYGYTF. The CDR3 DNA is TGTGCCAGCAGCTCTGGGTCCACAGGCACCACTAACTATGGCTACACCTTC.

The J gene is TRBJ1-2, the V gene TRBV12-3 or TRBV12-4, with 8 nucleotides matching TRBD1. The CDR3 runs to 13 residues. Unmatched junction bases numbered 8, after V lost 7 bases and J lost 7 bases. The CDR3 sequence is CASNLQGVGGYTF. CDR3 coding DNA: TGTGCCAGCAACCTACAGGGGGTGGGTGGCTACACCTTC.

V and J are TRBV7-8 and TRBJ2-2, with a possible D match to TRBD1 (5 bases). Trimming took 5 bases from V and 6 from J, leaving 22 bases between them. The germline V gene has CDR1 SGHVS and CDR2 FQNEAQ. The CDR3 has 17 residues. The CDR3 DNA follows: TGTGCCAGCAGCGCGCCCGGATGGGGCGGCGGCTCCGGGGAGCTGTTTTTT. Translating it yields CASSAPGWGGGSGELFF.

The CDR3 nucleotides are TGTGCCAGCAACGGCGAAGGGGAAGAAGGTGGCTACACCTTC. Protein: CASNGEGEEGGYTF. The rearrangement uses TRBV6-5 and TRBJ1-2, with D tentatively TRBD1 (5 bases). Trimming took 7 bases from V and 7 from J, leaving 19 bases between them. Germline V gene lookup returns CDR1 MNHEY and CDR2 SVGAGI. The CDR3 has 14 residues.

The count of this clone is one. The V gene is TRBV4-1, the J gene TRBJ1-2, with unresolved D. The V end lost 1 base, the J end lost 4 bases, and 10 bases lay between the germline ends. The CDR3 is 14 residues long. CDR1 MGHRA and CDR2 YSYEKL come from the germline V gene. The CDR3 sequence is CASSQVGDGYGYTF. CDR3 nucleotide sequence: TGCGCCAGCAGCCAAGTAGGCGACGGCTATGGCTACACCTTC.

This clone was found a few times. V usage is TRBV21-1 and J usage is TRBJ2-7; TRBD2 reflects the table's D call only, with no check against the DNA. TRBV21-1 is noted as a pseudogene. CDR3 size: 15 residues. CDR3 residues: CASSIGLAGEFEQYF. The DNA for the CDR3 is TGTGCCAGCAGCATCGGACTAGCGGGGGAGTTCGAGCAGTACTTC.

The V call is TRBV21-1, the J call TRBJ1-2. TRBV21-1 is given as a pseudogene. The CDR3 is 17 residues long. CDR3 residues: CASSRKPLGGGHGEGTF. The DNA for the CDR3 is TGTGCCAGCAGCAGAAAGCCCCTCGGCGGGGGGCACGGAGAAGGGACCTTC.

This chain connects TRBV24-1 to TRBJ1-6; no reliable D call. Per germline, CDR1 KGHDR and CDR2 SFDVKD. CDR3 length: 17 amino acids. The germline V and J ends were trimmed by 0 bases and 0 bases, with 8 bases remaining between them. The CDR3, as DNA: TGTGCCACCAGTGATTTGACGTCCAGCTCCTATAATTCACCCCTCCACTTT. This sequence encodes CATSDLTSSSYNSPLHF.

The J gene is TRBJ2-7, the V gene TRBV6-2 or TRBV6-3; D tentatively reads TRBD1 or TRBD2 (11 bases each). The germline V gene has CDR1 MNHEY and CDR2 SVGEGT. The CDR3 totals 21 residues. V was shortened by 6 bases and J by 3 bases, with 36 bases between the two germline ends. In DNA form, the CDR3 reads TGTGCCAGCAGCCCAGGACAGGGGGCTAGCGGGGGGATCTCCCCTTTCTACGAGCAGTACTTC. Translating it yields CASSPGQGASGGISPFYEQYF.

Here the CDR3 reads CSASKGGAVYNEQFF. CDR3 nucleotide sequence: TGCAGTGCTAGTAAGGGGGGGGCCGTCTACAATGAGCAGTTCTTC. The chain employs TRBV20-1 and TRBJ2-1; D may be TRBD2 (7 bases). The CDR3 has 15 residues. CDR1 DFQATT and CDR2 SNEGSKA come from the germline V gene (reference sequence). Trimming pared 3 bases from V and 3 bases from J, leaving 15 bases between.